Listed below are T cell receptor beta chains from one sample, sequenced in a study of shared clonotypes between healthy human individuals. Repertoires were generated with immunoSEQ multiplex PCR, while TCRdb's copy carries only in-frame clones and drops some. The table shows around 1 million clones, with approximately 76% occurring only once. What was sequenced was memory CD4+ T cells sorted from blood. Receptors were obtained from a man aged 18 to 29 in good health. Each CDR3 is given with its conserved first and last residue. The D gene is left open where the match is weak. Part of the rows lack a size; the others show once, few, many or a class for expanded clones.

CDR3 length	clone size	V gene	D gene	J gene	CDR3 protein
13	.	TRBV18	.	TRBJ1-5	CASSADSNQPQHF
15	.	TRBV4-1	TRBD2	TRBJ2-1	CASSHRAGDDNEQFF
16	.	TRBV6-6	TRBD1	TRBJ1-2	CASRAPGTATYYGYTF
14	.	TRBV2	.	TRBJ1-1	CASTRTGRDTEAFF
16	.	TRBV28	.	TRBJ1-5	CASSGRRAPNNQPQHF
15	once	TRBV5-1	TRBD1	TRBJ2-2	CASSLGRGPTGELFF
13	.	TRBV29-1	.	TRBJ2-3	CSVDPPRTDTQYF
14	once	TRBV15	.	TRBJ2-3	CATSRRAEIDTQYF
12	.	TRBV18	.	TRBJ2-1	CASSRGNNEQFF
17	.	TRBV5-4	.	TRBJ1-3	CASSSPGLQHSGNTIYF
14	.	TRBV6-1	.	TRBJ1-2	CASSDIQGDYGYTF
16	.	TRBV28	.	TRBJ1-3	CASSLDRRASGNTIYF
14	.	TRBV5-1	.	TRBJ2-1	CASSLWGEKNEQFF
12	.	TRBV5-1	.	TRBJ2-5	CASNYNLETQYF
11	.	TRBV6-5	.	TRBJ1-1	CARGSRIEAFF
16	.	TRBV28	TRBD1	TRBJ2-4	CASSSHGQGFLNIQYF
13	few	TRBV18	TRBD1	TRBJ2-7	CASSQTGFSEQYF
14	once	TRBV25-1	.	TRBJ2-5	CASSRKQGKETQYF
14	.	TRBV19	.	TRBJ2-2	CASSIGRNTGELFF